Listed below are T cell receptor beta chains from one sample, sequenced in a study of CD8+ T cells in alopecia areata. Clones were sequenced by immunoSEQ multiplex PCR, and TCRdb holds only the in-frame ones, with some missing. The sample shows around 270,000 clones, about three fifths of them seen only once. The sample here was CD4+ T cells sorted from blood, taken at week 24, from a patient treated with tofacitinib. The receptors stem from a human donor with alopecia areata. Each CDR3 is given without its conserved first and last residue. The order of the fields is CDR3 protein, CDR3 length, J gene, V gene.

CDR3 protein: ASSLGLAGGSNEQF
CDR3 length: 14
J gene: TRBJ2-1
V gene: TRBV5-4

CDR3 protein: ASSETGRGQPQH
CDR3 length: 12
J gene: TRBJ1-5
V gene: TRBV25-1

CDR3 protein: ASSSEGGPGYT
CDR3 length: 11
J gene: TRBJ1-2
V gene: TRBV9

CDR3 protein: ASSVTADNEQF
CDR3 length: 11
J gene: TRBJ2-1
V gene: TRBV5-1

CDR3 protein: ASSPGHSNDEQY
CDR3 length: 12
J gene: TRBJ2-7
V gene: TRBV7-9

CDR3 protein: AWSGTGYQPQH
CDR3 length: 11
J gene: TRBJ1-5
V gene: TRBV30

CDR3 protein: AWSRRHIGAGTEAF
CDR3 length: 14
J gene: TRBJ1-1
V gene: TRBV30

CDR3 protein: ASSQAADRGHYGYT
CDR3 length: 14
J gene: TRBJ1-2
V gene: TRBV4-3

CDR3 protein: ASSQDLRRREAF
CDR3 length: 12
J gene: TRBJ1-1
V gene: TRBV4-2

CDR3 protein: ASSESGRTNSPLH
CDR3 length: 13
J gene: TRBJ1-6
V gene: TRBV25-1

CDR3 protein: ASTGTAGSGANVLT
CDR3 length: 14
J gene: TRBJ2-6
V gene: TRBV19

CDR3 protein: ASSFVETQY
CDR3 length: 9
J gene: TRBJ2-5
V gene: TRBV7-2

CDR3 protein: ASSRQQGYEQY
CDR3 length: 11
J gene: TRBJ2-7
V gene: TRBV6-6

CDR3 protein: AIQRGPTDTQY
CDR3 length: 11
J gene: TRBJ2-3
V gene: TRBV15

CDR3 protein: ASSRDSNQPQH
CDR3 length: 11
J gene: TRBJ1-5
V gene: TRBV7-9

CDR3 protein: ASSLAEKRGGTDTQY
CDR3 length: 15
J gene: TRBJ2-3
V gene: TRBV5-4

CDR3 protein: ASSETRYGYT
CDR3 length: 10
J gene: TRBJ1-2
V gene: TRBV6-1

CDR3 protein: ASSYGQAFWQF
CDR3 length: 11
J gene: TRBJ2-1
V gene: TRBV7-2

CDR3 protein: ASSLTPNTEAF
CDR3 length: 11
J gene: TRBJ1-1
V gene: TRBV5-6

CDR3 protein: ASSLPGWGGELF
CDR3 length: 12
J gene: TRBJ2-2
V gene: TRBV28

CDR3 protein: ASSSRTSHYEQY
CDR3 length: 12
J gene: TRBJ2-7
V gene: TRBV9

CDR3 protein: AGTSGGGETQY
CDR3 length: 11
J gene: TRBJ2-5
V gene: TRBV30

CDR3 protein: ASSSGSYGYT
CDR3 length: 10
J gene: TRBJ1-2
V gene: TRBV27

CDR3 protein: ASRRDRLETQY
CDR3 length: 11
J gene: TRBJ2-5
V gene: TRBV2

CDR3 protein: AIRTSGSVETQY
CDR3 length: 12
J gene: TRBJ2-5
V gene: TRBV10-3